This T cell receptor (beta chain) originates from a study of CXCR3-negative and CXCR3-positive naive CD8 T cells (dated by TCRdb to between 2019 and 2020). About the investigation overall: In total, about 150 million TRB reads were obtained, corresponding to roughly 1.5 +/- 0.3 million reads per library. Naive subsets from five or six donors and memory cells from 3 donors were included in the TRBV-TRBJ cluster analysis. Data from about 12 donors, pooled across two independent experiments, went into the diversity and physicochemical repertoire analyses. The paper as a whole reports these results and caveats: Freshly isolated PBMCs were used for most assays because CXCR3 expression went down partially after cryopreservation. Compared with CXCR3-negative naive cells, CXCR3-positive naive cells had TRB CDR3s with higher hydrophobicity (lower Kidera factor 4), lower energy, and higher strength and volume indices. Because surface CD5, which is linked to self-reactivity in mice, was comparable between the naive subsets, TCR interaction strength was also inferred from the physicochemical properties of TRB CDR3s. Both naive subsets had comparably high repertoire diversity, while memory CD8+ T cells had much lower repertoire diversity. TRBV-TRBJ usage was similar between naive CXCR3-negative and CXCR3-positive cells from the same donor, while memory cells showed distinct patterns.

Its CDR3 holds 14 amino acids, cysteine through phenylalanine. The record lacks a DNA sequence. CDR1 is given as SGDLS and CDR2 as YYNGEE, both from the germline V gene. For sequencing, a NextSeq 550 was employed. The Human TCR Profiling Kit (MiLaboratory) was used to make UMI-labeled 5' RACE TRB cDNA libraries. The full amount of extracted RNA was used for cDNA synthesis, and the full amount of resulting cDNA was used for PCR amplification. Libraries were prepared in parallel using an identical number of PCR cycles. The original pipeline was this. MIGEC and MiXCR extracted about 50,000 +/- 10,000 unique UMI-labeled TRB cDNA molecules per library, requiring at least two reads per UMI. On average, around 40,000 +/- 10,000 functional in-frame TRB CDR3 nucleotide clonotypes lacking stop codons were found per library. After downsampling to 5000 UMI-labeled TRB molecules per sample, diversity metrics such as normalized Shannon-Wiener and Chao1 were calculated in VDJtools. Clonotype-size-weighted physicochemical properties of the central five CDR3 residues (interaction energy, strength, volume and Kidera factor 4) were computed in VDJtools. Once TCRdb had reprocessed the reads, it stored one entry per CDR3 protein sequence and supplied no DNA. These V and J calls originate from TCRdb's pipeline instead of the authors' own analysis. The sample table includes 130,000 or so distinct CDR3 sequences. The ten largest clones represent 0.41% of the sample.

As to this clonotype: It lacks a known antigen.

Each CD8+ T cell subset was flow-sorted in triplicate, and 300,000 or so cells per subset were placed directly into RLT lysis buffer. To keep memory contaminants out, a stringent definition of naive CD8+ T cells was applied: CD45RO-CCR7+CD27+CD95-. Standard density gradient centrifugation was used to isolate peripheral blood mononuclear cells from buffy coats. A FACSAria III was used to flow-sort naive CD8+ T cells into CXCR3-negative and CXCR3-positive populations. Total RNA was extracted from sorted cells with an RNeasy Mini Kit. Sequenced sample: naive CXCR3+ CD8+ T cells from blood. Read against the paper, the sample's cell subset or site label means: CD45RO-CCR7+CD27+CD95- naive CD8+ T cells expressing CXCR3 (TNR3+). This TCR derives from a human donor in good health. Some clones in this sample may be carry-over from other donors' samples. The sequence links TRBV9 to TRBJ1-1. The CDR3 reads CASSVGGMNTEAFF.